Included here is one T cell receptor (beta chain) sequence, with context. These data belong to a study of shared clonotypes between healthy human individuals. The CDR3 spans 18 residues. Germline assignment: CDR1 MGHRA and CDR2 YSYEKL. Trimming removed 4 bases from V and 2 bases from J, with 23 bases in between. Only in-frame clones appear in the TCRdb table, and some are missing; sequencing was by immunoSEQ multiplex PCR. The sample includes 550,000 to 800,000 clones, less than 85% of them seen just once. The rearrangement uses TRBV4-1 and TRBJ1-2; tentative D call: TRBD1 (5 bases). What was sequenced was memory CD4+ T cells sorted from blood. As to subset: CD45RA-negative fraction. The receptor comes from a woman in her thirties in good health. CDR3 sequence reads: CASSRRGFGSRPNYGYTF. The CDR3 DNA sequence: TGCGCCAGCAGCCGTCGGGGGTTTGGGAGCAGACCGAACTATGGCTACACCTTC.